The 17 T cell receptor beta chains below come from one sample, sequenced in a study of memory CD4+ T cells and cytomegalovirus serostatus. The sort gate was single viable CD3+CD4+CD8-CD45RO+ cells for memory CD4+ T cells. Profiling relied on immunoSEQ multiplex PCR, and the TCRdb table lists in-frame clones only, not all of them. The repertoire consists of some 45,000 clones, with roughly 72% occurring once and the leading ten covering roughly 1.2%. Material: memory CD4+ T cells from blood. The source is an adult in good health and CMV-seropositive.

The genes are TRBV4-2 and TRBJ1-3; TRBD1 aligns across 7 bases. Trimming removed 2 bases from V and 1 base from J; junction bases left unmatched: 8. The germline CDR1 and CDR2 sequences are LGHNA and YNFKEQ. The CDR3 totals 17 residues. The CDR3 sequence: CASSQWTGGVSGNTIYF. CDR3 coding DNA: TGTGCCAGCAGCCAATGGACAGGTGGGGTGTCTGGAAACACCATATATTTT.

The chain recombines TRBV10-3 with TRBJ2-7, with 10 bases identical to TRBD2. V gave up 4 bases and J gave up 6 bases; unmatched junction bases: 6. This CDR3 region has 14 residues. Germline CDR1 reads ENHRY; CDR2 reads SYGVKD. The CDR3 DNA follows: TGTGCCATCAGTGTAGCGGGGGGTCCGGGCGAGCAGTACTTC. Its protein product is CAISVAGGPGEQYF.

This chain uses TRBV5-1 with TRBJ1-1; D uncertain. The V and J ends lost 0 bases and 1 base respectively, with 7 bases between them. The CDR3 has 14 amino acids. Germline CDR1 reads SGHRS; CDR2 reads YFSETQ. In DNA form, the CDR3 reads TGCGCCAGCAGCTTGGAGATGGAGAACACTGAAGCTTTCTTT. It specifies CASSLEMENTEAFF.

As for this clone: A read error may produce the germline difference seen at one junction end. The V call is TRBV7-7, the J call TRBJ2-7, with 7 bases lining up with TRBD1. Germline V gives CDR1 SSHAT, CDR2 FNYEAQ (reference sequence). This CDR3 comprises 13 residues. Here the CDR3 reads CASSRDRVNEQYF. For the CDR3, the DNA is TGTGCTAGCAGTCGAGACAGGGTGAACGAGCAGTACTTC.

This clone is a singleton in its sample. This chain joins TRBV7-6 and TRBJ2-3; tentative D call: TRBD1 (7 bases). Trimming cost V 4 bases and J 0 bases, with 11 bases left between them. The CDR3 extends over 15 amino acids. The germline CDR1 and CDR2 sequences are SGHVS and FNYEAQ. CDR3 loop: CASSSGGMSTDTQYF. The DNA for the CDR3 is TGTGCCAGCAGCTCAGGGGGGATGAGCACAGATACGCAGTATTTT.

For the CDR3, the DNA is TGTGCCAGCATGGACAGGGCCACTGAAGCTTTCTTT. It translates to CASMDRATEAFF. The chain joins TRBV6-5 to TRBJ1-1, with 8 bases fitting TRBD1. Per the germline V gene, CDR1 is MNHEY and CDR2 is SVGAGI. V was clipped by 7 bases and J by 4 bases; unmatched bases: 2. The CDR3 sequence is 12 residues long.

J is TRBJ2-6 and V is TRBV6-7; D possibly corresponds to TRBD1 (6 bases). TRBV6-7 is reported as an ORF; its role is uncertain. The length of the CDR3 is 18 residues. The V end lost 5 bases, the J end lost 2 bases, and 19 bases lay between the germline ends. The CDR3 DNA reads TGTGCCAGCAGTAAAGGGGGAACACAGGGCCCTGGGGCCAACGTCCTGACTTTC. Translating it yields CASSKGGTQGPGANVLTF.

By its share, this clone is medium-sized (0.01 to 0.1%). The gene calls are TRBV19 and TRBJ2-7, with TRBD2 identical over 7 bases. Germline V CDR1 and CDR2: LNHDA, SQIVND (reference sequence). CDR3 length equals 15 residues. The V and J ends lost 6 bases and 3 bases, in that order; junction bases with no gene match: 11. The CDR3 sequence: CASRRNGEGGYEQYF. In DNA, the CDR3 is TGTGCCAGTAGAAGAAATGGGGAGGGAGGCTACGAGCAGTACTTC.

The CDR3 protein is CASSPSRAHTF. CDR3 nucleotides: TGTGCCAGCAGCCCCTCCCGGGCACACACCTTC. This chain links TRBV11-2 with TRBJ1-2, with D hard to call. The V gene's germline CDR1 is SGHAT and CDR2 FQNNGV. With 5 bases removed from V and 12 bases from J, the gap between germline ends came to 13 bases. This CDR3 is 11 amino acids long. Full variable domain (remainder filled in from reference TRBV11-2 and TRBJ1-2): EAGVAQSPRYKIIEKRQSVAFWCNPISGHATLYWYQQILGQGPKLLIQFQNNGVVDDSQLPKDRFSAERLKGVDSTLKIQPAKLEDSAVYLCASSPSRAHTFGSGTRLTVV.

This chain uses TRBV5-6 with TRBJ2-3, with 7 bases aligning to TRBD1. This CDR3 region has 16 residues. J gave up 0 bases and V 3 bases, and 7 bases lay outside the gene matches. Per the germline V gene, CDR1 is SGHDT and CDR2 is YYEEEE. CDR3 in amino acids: CASSSGQLPSTDTQYF. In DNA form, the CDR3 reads TGTGCCAGCAGCTCGGGACAGCTCCCTAGCACAGATACGCAGTATTTT.

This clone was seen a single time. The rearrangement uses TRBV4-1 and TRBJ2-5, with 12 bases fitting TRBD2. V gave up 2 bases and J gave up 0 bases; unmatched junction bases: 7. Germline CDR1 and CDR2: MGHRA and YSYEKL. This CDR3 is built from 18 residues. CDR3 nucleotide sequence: TGCGCCAGCAGCCAACGAAGGACTAGCGGGGACCACCAAGAGACCCAGTACTTC. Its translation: CASSQRRTSGDHQETQYF.

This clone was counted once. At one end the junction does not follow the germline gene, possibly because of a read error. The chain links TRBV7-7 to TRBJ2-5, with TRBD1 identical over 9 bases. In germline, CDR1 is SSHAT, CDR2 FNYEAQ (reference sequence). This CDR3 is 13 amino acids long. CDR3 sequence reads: CASSRDREETQYF. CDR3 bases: TGTGCTAGCAGCCGGGACAGGGAAGAGACCCAGTACTTC. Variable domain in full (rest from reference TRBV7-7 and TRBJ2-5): GAGVSQSPRYKVTKRGQDVTLRCDPISSHATLYWYQQALGQGPEFLTYFNYEAQPDKSGLPSDRFSAERPEGSISTLTIQRTEQRDSAMYRCASSRDREETQYFGPGTRLLVL.

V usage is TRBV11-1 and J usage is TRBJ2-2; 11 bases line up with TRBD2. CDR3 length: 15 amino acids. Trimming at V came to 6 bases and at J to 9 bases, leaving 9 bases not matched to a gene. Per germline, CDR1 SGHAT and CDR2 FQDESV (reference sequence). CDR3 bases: TGTGCCAGCAGGATTAGCGGGGGGGCCGACCGGGAGCTGTTTTTT. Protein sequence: CASRISGGADRELFF.

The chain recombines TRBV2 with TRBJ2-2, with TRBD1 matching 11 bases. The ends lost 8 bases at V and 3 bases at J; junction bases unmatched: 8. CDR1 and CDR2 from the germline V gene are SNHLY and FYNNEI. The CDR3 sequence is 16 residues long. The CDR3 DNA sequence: TGTGCCAGCCGAAAGGACAGGGGGCTCGACACCGGGGAGCTGTTTTTT. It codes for CASRKDRGLDTGELFF.

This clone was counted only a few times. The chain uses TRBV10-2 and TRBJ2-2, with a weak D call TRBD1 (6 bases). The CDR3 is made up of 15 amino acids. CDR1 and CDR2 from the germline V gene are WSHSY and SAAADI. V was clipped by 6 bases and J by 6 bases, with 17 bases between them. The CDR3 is CASRDRSAYAGELFF. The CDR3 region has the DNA TGCGCCAGCAGAGACAGGTCCGCGTACGCCGGGGAGCTGTTTTTT.

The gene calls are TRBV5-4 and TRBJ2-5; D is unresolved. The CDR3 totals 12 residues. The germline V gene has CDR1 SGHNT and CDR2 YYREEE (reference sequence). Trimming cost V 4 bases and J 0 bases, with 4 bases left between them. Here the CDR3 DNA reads TGTGCCAGCAGCGAGGACCAAGAGACCCAGTACTTC. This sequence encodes CASSEDQETQYF.

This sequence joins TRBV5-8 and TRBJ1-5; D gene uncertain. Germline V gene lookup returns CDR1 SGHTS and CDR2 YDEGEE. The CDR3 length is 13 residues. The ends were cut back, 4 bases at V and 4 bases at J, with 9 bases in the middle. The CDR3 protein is CASSADPNQPQHF. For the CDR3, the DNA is TGTGCCAGCAGCGCGGACCCAAATCAGCCCCAGCATTTT.